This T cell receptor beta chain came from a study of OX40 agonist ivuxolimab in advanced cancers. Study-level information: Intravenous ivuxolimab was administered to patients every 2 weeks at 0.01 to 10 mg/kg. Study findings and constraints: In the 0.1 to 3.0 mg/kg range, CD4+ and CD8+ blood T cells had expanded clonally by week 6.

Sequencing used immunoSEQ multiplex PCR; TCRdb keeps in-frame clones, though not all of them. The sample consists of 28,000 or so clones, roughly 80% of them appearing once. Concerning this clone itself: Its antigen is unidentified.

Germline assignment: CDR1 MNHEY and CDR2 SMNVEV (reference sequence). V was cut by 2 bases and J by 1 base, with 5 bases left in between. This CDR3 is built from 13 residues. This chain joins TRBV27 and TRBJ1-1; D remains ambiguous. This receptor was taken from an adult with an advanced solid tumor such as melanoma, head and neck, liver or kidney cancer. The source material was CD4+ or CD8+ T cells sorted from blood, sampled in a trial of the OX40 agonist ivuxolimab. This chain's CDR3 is CASSLAGNTEAFF. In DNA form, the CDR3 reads TGTGCCAGCAGTTTAGCAGGGAACACTGAAGCTTTCTTT.